This T cell receptor (beta chain) appears in the sequencing data of a study of CD8+ T cells in alopecia areata. Study information: Among treated patients, oral tofacitinib was administered at 5 to 10 mg twice daily.

Points from the study as a whole: Scalp clonality dropped significantly under tofacitinib, as did expanded CD8+ top-100 clones. Baseline CD8+ expansion's link to response remains uncertain, as there was one nonresponder.

A note on this clone: Its target is unknown.

Specified treatment: oral pan-JAK inhibitor, 5-10 mg twice daily. CD4+ and CD8+ T cells were sorted from PBMCs stained for CD3, CD4 and CD8. RNA was extracted and reverse transcribed into cDNA as the sequencing template. Clones were sequenced by immunoSEQ multiplex PCR, and TCRdb holds only the in-frame ones, with some missing. Among under 250,000 clones listed, 66% were seen once. The germline V gene encodes CDR1 SGHVS and CDR2 FQNEAQ. This CDR3 is 16 amino acids long. V was trimmed by 1 base and J by 0 bases, leaving 10 bases between them. The chain employs TRBV7-8 and TRBJ2-1; D may be TRBD2 (5 bases). The clonotype comes from a human donor with alopecia areata. This sample comprised CD4+ T cells sorted from blood, obtained at week 44, from a patient treated with tofacitinib. The CDR3, as DNA: TGTGCCAGCAGCTTAGGTGCAACTAGCTCCTACAATGAGCAGTTCTTC. Amino acids: CASSLGATSSYNEQFF.